This T cell receptor beta chain was obtained from a study of chemoradiotherapy in HPV16-positive cancers. Study information: Candidate HPV-specific clones and shared TCR motifs came from a couple of HPV16-positive patients. Findings of the study overall: Candidate HPV-specific clones and E7-related TCR motifs grew in tumor during treatment. HPV-responsive T-cell expansion during chemoradiotherapy was linked to improved recurrence-free survival in HPV16-positive patients.

Regarding this clone: Antigen: not known.

The ends were cut back, 0 bases at V and 4 bases at J, with 19 bases in the middle. Germline V CDR1 and CDR2: SGHRS, YFSETQ. The CDR3 totals 17 residues. Some clones are missing from TCRdb's copy, which holds only in-frame ones; the method was immunoSEQ multiplex PCR. The sample records about 21,000 clones, around 87% being singletons. Samples were taken several times over chemoradiotherapy. The chain employs TRBV5-1 and TRBJ2-5, with D tentatively TRBD2 (5 bases). This sample comprised blood, obtained from a patient who underwent chemoradiotherapy. The clonotype comes from a human donor with HPV-associated anogenital cancer. The CDR3 sequence: CASSLGVAGLESETQYF. The CDR3 DNA sequence: TGCGCCAGCAGCTTGGGAGTTGCGGGCCTCGAATCAGAGACCCAGTACTTC.